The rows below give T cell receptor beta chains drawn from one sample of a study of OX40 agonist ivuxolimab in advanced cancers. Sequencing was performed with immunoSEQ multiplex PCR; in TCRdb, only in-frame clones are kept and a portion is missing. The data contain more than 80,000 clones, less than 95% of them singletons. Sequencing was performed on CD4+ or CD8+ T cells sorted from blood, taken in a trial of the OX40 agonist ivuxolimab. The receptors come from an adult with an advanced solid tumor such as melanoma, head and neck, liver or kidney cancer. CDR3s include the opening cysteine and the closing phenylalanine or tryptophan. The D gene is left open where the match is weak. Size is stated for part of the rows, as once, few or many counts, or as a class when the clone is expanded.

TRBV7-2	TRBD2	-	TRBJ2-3	CASSPRPGRSTDTQYF	TGTGCCAGCAGCCCCCGTCCCGGGAGGAGCACAGATACGCAGTATTTT
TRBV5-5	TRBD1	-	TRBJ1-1	CASSSGTGLTEAFF	TGTGCCAGCAGCTCCGGGACAGGGCTAACTGAAGCTTTCTTT
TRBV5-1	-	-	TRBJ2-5	CASSLEGYYQETQYF	TGCGCCAGCAGCTTGGAGGGGTACTACCAAGAGACCCAGTACTTC
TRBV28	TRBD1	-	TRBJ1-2	CASSTGVYGYTF	TGTGCCAGCAGCACAGGGGTCTATGGCTACACCTTC
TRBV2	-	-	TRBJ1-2	CASKRGAGYGYTF	TGTGCCAGCAAGAGGGGGGCGGGCTATGGCTACACCTTC
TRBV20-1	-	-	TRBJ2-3	CSARDYTQYF	TGCAGTGCTAGGGATTATACGCAGTATTTT
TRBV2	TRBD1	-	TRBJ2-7	CASSAQGAYEQYF	TGTGCCAGCAGTGCACAGGGGGCCTACGAGCAGTACTTC
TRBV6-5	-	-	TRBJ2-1	CASSYGASVTYNEQFF	TGTGCCAGCAGTTACGGGGCTAGCGTGACCTACAATGAGCAGTTCTTC
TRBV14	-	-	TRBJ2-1	CASSIRRGGTYNEQFF	TGTGCCAGCAGTATACGGAGGGGGGGGACCTACAATGAGCAGTTCTTC
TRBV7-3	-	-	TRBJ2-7	CASSFSGSYEQYF	TGTGCCAGCAGCTTTTCGGGGTCCTACGAGCAGTACTTC
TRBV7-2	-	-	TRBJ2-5	CASSLGNGQETQYF	TGTGCCAGCAGCTTGGGGAACGGTCAAGAGACCCAGTACTTC
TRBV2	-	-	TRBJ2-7	CASSEPSYEQYF	TGTGCCAGCAGTGAACCCTCCTACGAGCAGTACTTC
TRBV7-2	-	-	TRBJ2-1	CASSQDGILGEQFF	TGTGCCAGCAGCCAAGACGGGATTCTGGGTGAGCAGTTCTTC
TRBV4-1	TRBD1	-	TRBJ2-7	CASSARWTGSSYEQYF	TGCGCCAGCAGCGCCCGGTGGACAGGGAGCTCCTACGAGCAGTACTTC
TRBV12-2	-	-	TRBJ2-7	CASRARQGSPFYEQYF	TGTGCAAGTCGCGCCCGACAGGGTTCCCCCTTCTACGAGCAGTACTTC
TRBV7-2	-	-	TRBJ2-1	CASSSGGRWIGNEQFF	TGTGCCAGCAGCTCCGGAGGGAGGTGGATCGGCAATGAGCAGTTCTTC
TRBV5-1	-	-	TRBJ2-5	CASSRTQETQYF	TGCGCCAGCAGCAGAACTCAAGAGACCCAGTACTTC
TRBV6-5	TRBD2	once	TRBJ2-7	CASSYSRVAGAYEQYF	TGTGCCAGCAGTTACTCGAGGGTAGCGGGAGCCTACGAGCAGTACTTC
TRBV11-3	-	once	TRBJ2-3	CASSLSRPDTQYF	TGTGCCAGCAGCTTATCTAGACCGGATACGCAGTATTTT
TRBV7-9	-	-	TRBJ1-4	CASSFGTGDEKLFF	TGTGCCAGCAGCTTCGGGACGGGTGATGAAAAACTGTTTTTT
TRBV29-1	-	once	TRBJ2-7	CSVEDRAGLTYEQYF	TGCAGCGTTGAAGATAGGGCAGGCTTAACCTACGAGCAGTACTTC
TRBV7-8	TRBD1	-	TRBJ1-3	CASSLGGQGENTIYF	TGTGCCAGCAGCTTAGGGGGACAGGGGGAAAACACCATATATTTT
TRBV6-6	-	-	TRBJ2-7	CASSYAGTHSYEQYF	TGTGCCAGCAGTTACGCCGGGACCCACTCCTACGAGCAGTACTTC